The T cell receptor (beta chain) described here comes from a study of blood T cell repertoires in COVID-19. About the study: Some COVID-19 samples were acute and others convalescent; all came from the United States, Italy and Spain. The cDNA or gDNA used as material had been derived from T cells, B-cell-depleted T cells, or PBMCs.

As processed by the authors: Amplification of reference gene primers provided the estimated nucleated cell counts. The protocol was immunoSEQ multiplex PCR, while the TCRdb copy is restricted to in-frame clones and leaves out a portion. D and trimming come from the DNA, and the V and J calls and clone size come from that table. Altogether around 250,000 clones are present, approximately 88% being singletons, with the ten largest covering 9.5% to 13%. The CDR3 covers 16 residues. The V gene's germline CDR1 is SGHRS and CDR2 YFSETQ. J lost 5 bases, V lost 0 bases, and 6 bases had no gene match. It was during active infection that Seattle patients were enrolled and then longitudinally followed.

Sequencing was done on a sample of peripheral blood. This rearrangement joins TRBV5-1 to TRBJ2-3, with TRBD2 matching 10 bases. This clonotype originated in a woman in her seventies with COVID-19, enrolled during active disease. The CDR3 region has the DNA TGCGCCAGCAGCTTGGAGGCTAGCGGGAGCTTAGATACGCAGTATTTT. Its protein product is CASSLEASGSLDTQYF. The variable domain in full, completed from reference TRBV5-1 and TRBJ2-3, reads KAGVTQTPRYLIKTRGQQVTLSCSPISGHRSVSWYQQTPGQGLQFLFEYFSETQRNKGNFPGRFSGRQFSNSRSEMNVSTLELGDSALYLCASSLEASGSLDTQYFGPGTRLTVL.